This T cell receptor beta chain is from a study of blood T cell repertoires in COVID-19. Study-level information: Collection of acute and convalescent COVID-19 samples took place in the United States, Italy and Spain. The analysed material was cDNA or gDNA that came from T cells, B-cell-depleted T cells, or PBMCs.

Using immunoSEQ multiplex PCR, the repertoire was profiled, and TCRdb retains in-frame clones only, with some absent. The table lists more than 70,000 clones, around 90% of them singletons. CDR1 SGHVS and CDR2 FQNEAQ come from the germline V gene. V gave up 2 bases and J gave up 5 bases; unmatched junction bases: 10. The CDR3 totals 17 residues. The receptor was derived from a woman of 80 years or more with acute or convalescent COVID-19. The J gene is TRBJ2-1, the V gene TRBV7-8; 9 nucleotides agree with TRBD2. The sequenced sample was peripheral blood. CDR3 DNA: TGTGCCAGCAGCTTAAAAGGGGGGGGACTAGCAGACAATGAGCAGTTCTTC. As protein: CASSLKGGGLADNEQFF.